This T cell receptor (beta chain) came from a study of cytomegalovirus exposure and HLA in healthy donors. The PCR made use of 60 Vbeta and 13 Jbeta primers. Using immunoSEQ multiplex PCR, the repertoire was profiled, and TCRdb retains in-frame clones only, with some absent. The sample includes over 90,000 clones, 75% to 80% of them seen just once. The CDR3 extends over 15 amino acids. V lost 4 bases and J lost 7; bases outside the gene matches: 6. The germline V gene has CDR1 SNHLY and CDR2 FYNNEI. The sequenced sample consisted of PBMCs. This clonotype was obtained from a male donor in good health and CMV-seropositive. This chain links TRBV2 with TRBJ2-1, with 11 positions matching TRBD2. The CDR3 DNA follows: TGTGCCAGCAGTGCTCTAGCGGGAGGTGGGAATGAGCAGTTCTTC. As protein: CASSALAGGGNEQFF. Variable domain in full (rest from reference TRBV2 and TRBJ2-1): EPEVTQTPSHQVTQMGQEVILRCVPISNHLYFYWYRQILGQKVEFLVSFYNNEISEKSEIFDDQFSVERPDGSNFTLKIRSTKLEDSAMYFCASSALAGGGNEQFFGPGTRLTVL.